A selection of T cell receptor beta chains follows, all from one sample in a study of blood T cell repertoires in COVID-19. Profiled with immunoSEQ multiplex PCR; TCRdb holds only in-frame clones, not every one. The sample records about 150,000 clones, 70% to 90% being singletons. Sequences were obtained from peripheral blood. The receptors derive from a human donor with acute or convalescent COVID-19. The donor label of this sample is uncertain. Each CDR3 is given with its conserved first and last residue.

TRBV4-2 CASSQEHRHSGNTIYF
TRBV5-6 CASSFGTGWGNTIYF
TRBV4-1 CASSQSEVSYEQYF
TRBV5-1 CASSLSFYGQDYGYTF
TRBV6-6 CASSALAGGTGELFF
TRBV7-8 CASSSQGGDTEAFF
TRBV7-6 CASSSGLARDTQYF
TRBV19 CASSPRQVGSYEQYF
TRBV7-9 CASSSTTGGSGANVLTF
TRBV18 CASSPSVISYNEQFF
TRBV28 CASSLRFKRGGTDTQYF
TRBV7-2 CASSSGRMETQYF
TRBV19 CASSTITGRTNYGYTF
TRBV6-1 CASSEERSYEQYF
TRBV5-5 CASSLLYSNQPQHF
TRBV19 CASSKQGSNSPLHF
TRBV6-5 CASSSRDYYNEQFF
TRBV10-3 CATTNRGNYGYTF
TRBV5-1 CASSLEGRGGEKLFF
TRBV30 CAWSYGVGETQYF
TRBV24-1 CATSDSEGAGNTIYF
TRBV5-4 CASSLTQGDYYGYTF
TRBV18 CASSPFTGDTANSPLHF
TRBV3-1/TRBV3-2 CASSLDSTWSPLHF
TRBV7-2 CASSLTGTEPYEQYF
TRBV2 CASSEILPGRGYTF
TRBV6-2/TRBV6-3 CASSYSILAGGRGNTIYF
TRBV18 CASSPGTVSSYEQYF
TRBV7-9 CASSPGHGTSNQPQHF
TRBV5-6 CASTGQKNNEQFF
TRBV7-8 CASSISVLYGYTF
TRBV5-1 CASSERGQGYTGELFF
TRBV6-5 CASTWTGNTEAFF
TRBV5-1 CASSVRQQETQYF
TRBV2 CASSAPDRGHGYTF
TRBV6-5 CASSSTGTAGYGYTF
TRBV7-2 CASSLLGTGGLGQYF
TRBV19 CASSVYPTGPTDTQYF
TRBV2 CASSEDRTHYGYTF
TRBV7-2 CASSPYRGGNTEAFF
TRBV7-9 CASSFGQGQGKTEAFF